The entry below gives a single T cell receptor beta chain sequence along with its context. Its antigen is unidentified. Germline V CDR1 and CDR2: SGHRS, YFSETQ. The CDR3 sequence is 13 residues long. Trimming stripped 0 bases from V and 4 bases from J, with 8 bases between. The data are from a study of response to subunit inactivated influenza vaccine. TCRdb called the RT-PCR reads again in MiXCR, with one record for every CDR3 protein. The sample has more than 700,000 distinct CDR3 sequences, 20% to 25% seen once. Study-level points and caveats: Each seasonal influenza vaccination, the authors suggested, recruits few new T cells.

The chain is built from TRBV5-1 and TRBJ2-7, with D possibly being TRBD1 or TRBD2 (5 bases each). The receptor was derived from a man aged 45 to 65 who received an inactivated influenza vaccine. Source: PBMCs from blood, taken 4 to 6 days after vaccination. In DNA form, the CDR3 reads TGCGCCAGCAGCTTGGGGGACGCATACGAGCAGTACTTC. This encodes CASSLGDAYEQYF. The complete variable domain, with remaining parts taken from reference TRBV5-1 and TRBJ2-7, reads KAGVTQTPRYLIKTRGQQVTLSCSPISGHRSVSWYQQTPGQGLQFLFEYFSETQRNKGNFPGRFSGRQFSNSRSEMNVSTLELGDSALYLCASSLGDAYEQYFGPGTRLTVT.